A single sample is the source of the 5 T cell receptor beta chains below, sequenced in a study of response to subunit inactivated influenza vaccine. TCRdb redid the calling of the RT-PCR reads with MiXCR, one entry per CDR3 protein. The table lists more than 250,000 distinct CDR3 sequences, just over 20% of them singletons. The sample was PBMCs from blood, taken about 20 months after vaccination. Receptor source: a man aged 45 to 75 who received an inactivated influenza vaccine.

This clonotype was seen a handful of times. V gene TRBV5-1 combines with J gene TRBJ2-7; maybe TRBD1 (6 bases). V was cut by 1 base and J by 6 bases, with 8 bases left in between. Per the germline V gene, CDR1 is SGHRS and CDR2 is YFSETQ. This CDR3 contains 12 residues. CDR3 DNA: TGCGCCAGCAGCTTGCCCAGGGGCGAGCAGTACTTC. Its translation is CASSLPRGEQYF.

The chain carries TRBV11-2 and TRBJ2-2; unclear D gene. The V gene's germline CDR1 is SGHAT and CDR2 FQNNGV. The CDR3 runs 15 residues. Trimming stripped 3 bases from V and 4 bases from J, with 12 bases between. CDR3 amino acids: CASSLGQVRTGELFF. The CDR3 region has the DNA TGTGCCAGCAGCTTGGGCCAGGTGCGCACCGGGGAGCTGTTTTTT.

This clonotype was observed at least ten times. The gene calls are TRBV7-9 and TRBJ1-2; 7 bases are shared with TRBD1. Germline trimming cut 1 base from V and 4 bases from J; bases unmatched to any gene: 3. The CDR3 consists of 14 residues. Germline CDR1 and CDR2: SEHNR and FQNEAQ (reference sequence). CDR3 DNA sequence: TGTGCCAGCAGCTTAGTAACAGGGGTCTATGGCTACACCTTC. This encodes CASSLVTGVYGYTF.

At least ten counts were recorded for this clonotype. The CDR3 nucleotides are TGCAGTGCTAGTAAAAGGGGGGATCAGCCCCAGCATTTT. Translation: CSASKRGDQPQHF. The chain is built from TRBV20-1 and TRBJ1-5; tentative D call: TRBD1 (6 bases). Per the germline V gene, CDR1 is DFQATT and CDR2 is SNEGSKA (reference sequence). There are 13 residues in the CDR3. Trimming pared 3 bases from V and 5 bases from J, leaving 11 bases between.

The chain is built from TRBV29-1 and TRBJ1-4, with D possibly being TRBD1 (5 bases). Deletions cut 4 bases from V and 4 bases from J, with 10 bases between. The CDR3 is made up of 13 amino acids. CDR1 and CDR2 from the germline V gene are SQVTM and ANQGSEA. This CDR3 reads CSVGGDGNEKLFF. The DNA of the CDR3 is TGCAGCGTTGGCGGGGACGGTAATGAAAAACTGTTTTTT.